The present entry profiles one TCR beta chain with its context. The antigen is not known. This entry belongs to a study of cytomegalovirus exposure and HLA in healthy donors. Produced via immunoSEQ multiplex PCR; TCRdb's table is partial and in-frame only. Of about 220,000 clones listed, around nine tenths were seen once; the top ten hold roughly 1%. Whole-study results and caveats: TCR beta chains numbering 164 were designated cytomegalovirus-associated. In vitro checks showed that a few CMV-associated chains really do target CMV antigens.

The origin of this receptor is a young woman in good health and CMV-seronegative. Sequenced material: PBMCs.

The CDR3 DNA reads as TGTGCCAGCAGCTTAGTACAGGGTACCTATGGCTACACCTTC. It codes for CASSLVQGTYGYTF. The chain carries TRBV7-9 and TRBJ1-2; possible D gene TRBD1, 6 bases. Trimming stripped 1 base from V and 4 bases from J, with 10 bases between. The CDR3 is 14 residues long. Germline lookup yields CDR1 SEHNR and CDR2 FQNEAQ (reference sequence). Filled out from reference TRBV7-9 and TRBJ1-2, the complete variable domain reads DTGVSQNPRHKITKRGQNVTFRCDPISEHNRLYWYRQTLGQGPEFLTYFQNEAQLEKSRLLSDRFSAERPKGSFSTLEIQRTEQGDSAMYLCASSLVQGTYGYTFGSGTRLTVV.